The 6 T cell receptor beta chains presented below share a single source sample, sequenced in a study of blood T cell repertoires in COVID-19 (dated by TCRdb to 2020 to 2022). The library relied on the immunoSEQ multiplex PCR assay. Imported from immuneACCESS, the table was reduced by TCRdb to in-frame sequences with V and J called. These copies leave out some clones; in studies compared against another copy, an unresolved V gene accounts for under half, and the cause of the remainder is not known. The sample table lists some 200,000 clones, about 93% of them with a count of one. In total, the top ten clones hold around 0.53% of the sample. The sample was peripheral blood. All receptors come from a middle-aged man with acute or convalescent COVID-19.

The gene calls are TRBV6-5 and TRBJ1-5, with D perhaps matching TRBD1 (5 bases). This CDR3 is built from 15 residues. The germline V gene has CDR1 MNHEY and CDR2 SVGAGI. V was pared by 5 bases and J by 0 bases, with 11 bases between. The CDR3 sequence is CASSQGMVSNQPQHF. CDR3 nucleotides: TGTGCCAGCAGTCAGGGAATGGTTAGCAATCAGCCCCAGCATTTT.

The chain uses TRBV9 and TRBJ1-5; no clear D. The germline V and J ends were trimmed by 0 bases and 0 bases, with 7 bases remaining between them. Germline loops: CDR1 SGDLS, CDR2 YYNGEE. This CDR3 comprises 15 residues. DNA of the CDR3: TGTGCCAGCAGCGTAGCCGGAGGTAGCAATCAGCCCCAGCATTTT. It yields the protein CASSVAGGSNQPQHF.

The genes are TRBV27 and TRBJ2-1; 11 bases agree with TRBD2. Germline CDR1 is MNHEY and CDR2 is SMNVEV (reference sequence). V shed 6 bases and J 5 bases; nucleotides not matched to a gene: 6. This CDR3 is 15 amino acids long. CDR3 sequence: CASRSTSGKNNEQFF. The CDR3 bases are TGTGCCAGCAGATCGACTAGCGGGAAAAACAATGAGCAGTTCTTC.

J is TRBJ1-6 and V is TRBV3-1 (or the pseudogene TRBV3-2), with 8 bases identical to TRBD1. Germline V gene lookup returns CDR1 LGHDT and CDR2 YNNKEL (reference sequence). J gave up 9 bases and V 5 bases, and 6 bases lay outside the gene matches. The CDR3 runs 14 residues. This CDR3 reads CASSSDRGVSPLHF. In DNA, the CDR3 is TGTGCCAGCAGCTCAGACAGGGGAGTTTCACCCCTCCACTTT.

V usage is TRBV9 and J usage is TRBJ2-3; no firm D call. The CDR3 is 15 amino acids. Germline V lookup: CDR1 SGDLS, CDR2 YYNGEE. Trimming removed 4 bases from V and 3 bases from J, with 15 bases in between. The CDR3 region has the DNA TGTGCCAGCAGCTTGCAGAGGATTGGGACAGATACGCAGTATTTT. The encoded protein is CASSLQRIGTDTQYF.

J is TRBJ2-3 and V is TRBV11-3, with D possibly matching TRBD2 (5 bases). Between the trimmed V and J ends, which lost 8 bases and 6 bases, there was a span of 15 bases. The CDR3 sequence is 13 residues long. Germline CDR1 reads SGHNT; CDR2 reads YENEEA. The CDR3 bases are TGTGCCAGCGGACTGAGGAGGTGGGATACGCAGTATTTT. This sequence encodes CASGLRRWDTQYF.